The 19 T cell receptor beta chains presented below share a single source sample, sequenced in a study of cytomegalovirus exposure and HLA in healthy donors. Amplification used 60 Vbeta primers and 13 Jbeta primers. The data were produced by immunoSEQ multiplex PCR, yet TCRdb's version contains in-frame clones alone and is incomplete. The sample records about 130,000 clones, about 70% being singletons. Sequencing input: PBMCs. The receptors stem from a woman aged 60-75 years in good health and CMV-seropositive.

V is TRBV13 and J is TRBJ1-3, with a weak D call TRBD1 (6 bases). Per the germline V gene, CDR1 is PRHDT and CDR2 is FYEKMQ (reference sequence). The CDR3 is 14 amino acids. V was clipped by 2 bases and J by 4 bases, with 9 bases between them. The CDR3 region has the DNA TGTGCCAGCAGCTTATCAGGGGCCGGAAACACCATATATTTT. Translated: CASSLSGAGNTIYF. The full variable domain, in which reference TRBV13 and TRBJ1-3 provide the parts outside the CDR3, is AAGVIQSPRHLIKEKRETATLKCYPIPRHDTVYWYQQGPGQDPQFLISFYEKMQSDKGSIPDRFSAQQFSDYHSELNMSSLELGDSALYFCASSLSGAGNTIYFGEGSWLTVV.

This clone was seen a few times. The CDR3 nucleotides read TGCGCCAGCGGTCTCGGGGAGCGCACAGATACGCAGTATTTT. Its protein product is CASGLGERTDTQYF. The rearrangement joins TRBV4-3 to TRBJ2-3, with D perhaps TRBD2 (5 bases). Deletions cut 8 bases from V and 1 base from J, with 13 bases between. CDR3 length: 14 residues. CDR1 LGHNA and CDR2 YSLEER come from the germline V gene.

This chain connects TRBV19 to TRBJ2-7, with 14 positions matching TRBD2. V was clipped by 6 bases and J by 8 bases; unmatched bases: 6. Germline lookup yields CDR1 LNHDA and CDR2 SQIVND (reference sequence). This CDR3 has 14 amino acids. The CDR3 sequence is CASRMGLAGEKQYF. CDR3 DNA sequence: TGTGCCAGTAGGATGGGACTAGCGGGAGAAAAGCAGTACTTC.

V and J are TRBV7-3 and TRBJ2-2, with 8 bases aligning to TRBD1. CDR3 length equals 14 residues. From germline, CDR1 is SGHTA and CDR2 FQGTGA. V lost 5 bases and J lost 5; bases outside the gene matches: 4. The chain's CDR3 is CASSLGQVTGELFF. The DNA for the CDR3 is TGTGCCAGCAGCCTGGGACAGGTGACCGGGGAGCTGTTTTTT.

CDR3 DNA sequence: TGTGCCAGCAGCATAACACCGGGACAGGCAGAAGCTTTCTTT. This translates into CASSITPGQAEAFF. J is TRBJ1-1 and V is TRBV7-2, with TRBD1 matching over 8 bases. This CDR3 contains 14 residues. From germline, CDR1 is SGHTA and CDR2 FQGNSA. Trimming took 5 bases from V and 8 from J; bases not matched to a gene: 10.

The CDR3 region has the DNA TGCAGCGTAGGGACAGGGGGATACAATGAGCAGTTCTTC. It is translated as CSVGTGGYNEQFF. The chain carries TRBV29-1 and TRBJ2-1; TRBD1 matches 11 bases. With 6 bases clipped from V and 4 bases from J, the junction kept 2 bases outside the gene matches. Germline V CDR1 and CDR2: SQVTM, ANQGSEA. This CDR3 comprises 13 residues.

This clone was recorded only once. The chain links TRBV27 to TRBJ1-3; D gene ambiguous. The CDR3 contains 13 residues. Trimming removed 7 bases from V and 4 bases from J, with 11 bases in between. Germline CDR1 MNHEY, CDR2 SMNVEV (reference sequence). Here the CDR3 reads CASMRVSGNTIYF. Written as DNA, the CDR3 is TGTGCCAGCATGCGAGTATCCGGAAACACCATATATTTT.

The chain carries TRBV19 and TRBJ2-1; TRBD1 aligns across 7 bases. The V segment lost 4 bases and the J segment 8 bases; nucleotides outside the gene matches: 2. CDR1 is LNHDA and CDR2 is SQIVND in the germline V gene (reference sequence). The CDR3 contains 12 residues. The CDR3 DNA reads TGTGCCAGTAGTAATACAGGGGATGAGCAGTTCTTC. This gives the protein CASSNTGDEQFF.

V usage is TRBV18 and J usage is TRBJ1-3; maybe TRBD1 (6 bases). Germline CDR1 KGHSH, CDR2 LQKENI. V shed 3 bases and J shed 0 bases, with 12 bases lying between them. This CDR3 has 16 residues. CDR3 sequence: CASSPEGVLSGNTIYF. CDR3 coding DNA: TGTGCCAGCTCACCCGAGGGGGTTCTCTCTGGAAACACCATATATTTT.

The chain is built from TRBV12-5 and TRBJ2-5, with unresolved D. From germline, CDR1 is LGHNT and CDR2 FRNRAP. The CDR3 is 14 residues long. The germline V and J ends were trimmed by 2 bases and 2 bases, with 9 bases remaining between them. CDR3 sequence: CASGLSQNQETQYF. CDR3 DNA: TGTGCTAGTGGTTTGTCACAGAATCAAGAGACCCAGTACTTC.

The rearrangement uses TRBV29-1 and TRBJ1-1, with D perhaps matching TRBD1 (5 bases). With 7 bases removed from V and 1 base from J, the gap between germline ends came to 13 bases. There are 13 residues in the CDR3. Per the germline V gene, CDR1 is SQVTM and CDR2 is ANQGSEA. The CDR3 DNA reads as TGCAGCGCTACTGGGGGGACGAACACTGAAGCTTTCTTT. Residues: CSATGGTNTEAFF.

This chain links TRBV2 with TRBJ1-4; the match to TRBD1 covers 11 bases. Trimming at V came to 8 bases and at J to 8 bases, leaving 4 bases not matched to a gene. The germline V gene has CDR1 SNHLY and CDR2 FYNNEI. The length of the CDR3 is 13 residues. CDR3 sequence reads: CASGGQGVEKLFF. The CDR3 region has the DNA TGTGCCAGCGGGGGACAGGGGGTCGAAAAACTGTTTTTT.

V gene TRBV7-9 combines with J gene TRBJ1-1; no clear D gene. Deletions cut 0 bases from V and 1 base from J, with 6 bases between. Germline CDR1 is SEHNR and CDR2 is FQNEAQ (reference sequence). The CDR3 loop spans 14 amino acids. The CDR3: CASSLAGKNTEAFF. In nucleotides, the CDR3 is TGTGCCAGCAGCTTAGCCGGGAAGAACACTGAAGCTTTCTTT. Supplemented by reference TRBV7-9 and TRBJ1-1, the full variable domain reads DTGVSQNPRHKITKRGQNVTFRCDPISEHNRLYWYRQTLGQGPEFLTYFQNEAQLEKSRLLSDRFSAERPKGSFSTLEIQRTEQGDSAMYLCASSLAGKNTEAFFGQGTRLTVV.

The gene calls are TRBV5-4 and TRBJ2-7; 14 bases agree with TRBD2. CDR1 is SGHNT, CDR2 YYREEE, per germline (reference sequence). V shed 5 bases, J shed 3 bases, and the junction held 10 bases outside the gene matches. The CDR3 sequence is 17 residues long. The CDR3 region is CASRPGLAGGSLYEQYF. In DNA, the CDR3 is TGTGCCAGCAGGCCTGGACTAGCGGGAGGTTCCCTCTACGAGCAGTACTTC.

J is TRBJ2-2 and V is TRBV4-3; TRBD1 is a possible D gene (5 bases). This CDR3 has 15 amino acids. CDR1 is LGHNA and CDR2 is YSLEER in the germline V gene. Deletions cut 0 bases from V and 5 bases from J, with 10 bases between. The CDR3 DNA reads TGCGCCAGCAGCCAAGACGACAGACGGACCGGGGAGCTGTTTTTT. Translation gives CASSQDDRRTGELFF.

This chain links TRBV5-4 with TRBJ2-3, with 12 bases fitting TRBD2. CDR3 length: 16 residues. Trimming cost V 4 bases and J 6 bases; bases outside gene matches: 9. Germline CDR1 reads SGHNT; CDR2 reads YYREEE (reference sequence). The CDR3: CASSDRLAGVVDTQYF. Written as DNA, the CDR3 is TGTGCCAGCAGCGACCGACTAGCGGGAGTTGTGGATACGCAGTATTTT.

The CDR3 sequence: CASSQYGSGHTGQGTYEQYF. The CDR3 DNA reads TGTGCCAGCAGCCAATACGGATCCGGACATACGGGACAGGGTACCTACGAGCAGTACTTC. This chain connects TRBV4-2 to TRBJ2-7, with 9 positions matching TRBD1. The trim removed 2 bases at V and 2 bases at J, leaving 19 bases unmatched. Per the germline V gene, CDR1 is LGHNA and CDR2 is YNFKEQ. The CDR3 has 20 residues.

Of note for this clone: At one end, the junction sequence differs from germline, possibly due to a read error. The gene calls are TRBV7-7 and TRBJ2-3; D is unclear. Germline CDR1 is SSHAT and CDR2 is FNYEAQ (reference sequence). The CDR3 runs to 13 residues. The CDR3 nucleotides read TGTGCTAGCAGTTTAGATGAGCGCCTGACGCAGTATTTT. Encoded protein: CASSLDERLTQYF.

The genes are TRBV4-3 and TRBJ1-6; TRBD1 agrees at 9 bases. The V gene end was trimmed by 1 base and the J gene end by 5 bases; junction bases not matched to a gene: 0. CDR3 length: 15 amino acids. Looked up from germline, CDR1 is LGHNA and CDR2 is YSLEER. In nucleotides, the CDR3 is TGCGCCAGCAGCCAAGGGACAGGGGATAATTCACCCCTCCACTTT. The encoded protein is CASSQGTGDNSPLHF.